This T cell receptor (beta chain) was documented in a study of control samples from healthy donors and cancer patients (dated by TCRdb to about 2020). The method was the immunoSEQ multiplex PCR assay. The immuneACCESS repertoire file appears here via TCRdb, limited to in-frame rearrangements. These files lack a portion of the clones; in checked studies, under half of the deficit traces to unresolved V genes, and the cause of the others is not known. Present in this sample are over 100,000 clones, 88% of which were seen just once. The top ten clones comprise around 3.4% of the sample. As concerns this clone: Its antigen is still unknown. Base qualities are missing; no much larger clone stands one base away.

The origin of this receptor is a man aged 35 to 55 in good health. Sequenced sample: blood.

The base sequence is TGTGCCAGCATAGGACTAGCGAACGCCTACGAGCAGTACTTC. This encodes CASIGLANAYEQYF. This sequence uses TRBV6-5 and TRBJ2-7, and 9 junction bases match TRBD2. V loses 7 bases at its end and J loses 2 bases; junction bases beyond the gene matches: 6. The germline V gene supplies CDR1 MNHEY and CDR2 SVGAGI. The CDR3 starts with the cysteine, ends with the phenylalanine, and has 14 residues. Only CDR3 DNA is held: 42 bases, read in frame from base 1.